This TCR beta chain is from a study of blood T cells in healthy people across ages. A second PCR of about 7 to 12 cycles used a sample-barcoded 5' primer and a J-beta primer mix. MiXCR was run by TCRdb on the 5' RACE reads, yielding one entry per CDR3 protein. Among about 830,000 distinct CDR3 sequences listed, 55% to 75% were seen once. V was shortened by 8 bases and J by 4 bases, with 16 bases between the two germline ends. The CDR3 sequence is 13 residues long. Germline V gene data show CDR1 as SQVTM and CDR2 as ANQGSEA. Input material: blood. This sequence originates from a young man in good health. The chain employs TRBV29-1 and TRBJ2-3; tentative D call: TRBD2 (6 bases). The CDR3 is CSIGTQASDTQYF. CDR3 DNA: TGCAGCATCGGGACTCAAGCGTCAGATACGCAGTATTTT.